Each of the 25 T cell receptor beta chains below was sequenced from the same sample in a study of OX40 agonist ivuxolimab in advanced cancers. The method was immunoSEQ multiplex PCR; TCRdb's version includes in-frame clones alone and lacks a portion of them. The table includes roughly 50,000 clones, approximately 87% detected once. The sample was CD4+ or CD8+ T cells sorted from blood, taken in a trial of the OX40 agonist ivuxolimab. All receptors come from an adult with an advanced solid tumor such as melanoma, head and neck, liver or kidney cancer.

The gene calls are TRBV6-4 and TRBJ2-3; TRBD2 is a possible D gene (6 bases). The CDR3 has 14 residues. Trimming shortened V by 2 bases and J by 6 bases, and 12 bases separated the two germline ends. The germline V gene has CDR1 MRHNA and CDR2 SNTAGT. The CDR3 DNA reads as TGTGCCAGCAGTGACATCGCGGGAATGGATACGCAGTATTTT. It translates to CASSDIAGMDTQYF.

J is TRBJ2-3 and V is TRBV5-4; D uncertain. There are 15 residues in the CDR3. Trimming pared 0 bases from V and 0 bases from J, leaving 8 bases between. CDR1 and CDR2 from the germline V gene are SGHNT and YYREEE (reference sequence). CDR3 region: CASSLAKRSTDTQYF. The CDR3 nucleotides are TGTGCCAGCAGCTTGGCCAAACGAAGCACAGATACGCAGTATTTT. Full variable domain (remainder filled in from reference TRBV5-4 and TRBJ2-3): ETGVTQSPTHLIKTRGQQVTLRCSSQSGHNTVSWYQQALGQGPQFIFQYYREEENGRGNFPPRFSGLQFPNYSSELNVNALELDDSALYLCASSLAKRSTDTQYFGPGTRLTVL.

The V gene is TRBV5-4, the J gene TRBJ2-7; D unresolved. This CDR3 contains 11 residues. Germline V gives CDR1 SGHNT, CDR2 YYREEE (reference sequence). V was clipped by 0 bases and J by 5 bases, with 3 bases between them. CDR3 in amino acids: CASSLGNEQYF. CDR3 in DNA: TGTGCCAGCAGCTTGGGGAACGAGCAGTACTTC.

V and J are TRBV9 and TRBJ2-7; D ambiguous. Germline V gene sequence: CDR1 SGDLS, CDR2 YYNGEE. This CDR3 has 13 residues. Trimming took off 4 bases at V and 2 bases at J, with 10 bases between the two ends. The CDR3 region is CASSPRSTYEQYF. The CDR3 DNA is TGTGCCAGCAGCCCCCGTTCTACCTACGAGCAGTACTTC.

The chain carries TRBV27 and TRBJ2-1; maybe TRBD2 (6 bases). Germline lookup yields CDR1 MNHEY and CDR2 SMNVEV (reference sequence). The V end lost 5 bases, the J end lost 4 bases, and 12 bases lay between the germline ends. The CDR3 has 14 residues. The CDR3 DNA reads as TGTGCCAGCAGTATAGCGGACTTTTACAATGAGCAGTTCTTC. Its translation: CASSIADFYNEQFF.

The rearrangement joins TRBV11-2 to TRBJ2-5; possible D gene TRBD2, 6 bases. The CDR3 extends over 15 amino acids. CDR1 and CDR2 (germline): SGHAT, FQNNGV. V was clipped by 0 bases and J by 5 bases, with 13 bases between them. The CDR3 DNA reads as TGTGCCAGCAGCTTAGAGGCGGGGAGAGGGGAGACCCAGTACTTC. Protein product: CASSLEAGRGETQYF.

V gene TRBV11-3 combines with J gene TRBJ2-2; D gene unclear. CDR1 and CDR2 from the germline V gene are SGHNT and YENEEA. This CDR3 has 13 amino acids. V was cut by 3 bases and J by 6 bases, with 8 bases left in between. CDR3 in amino acids: CASSFSGPGELFF. The CDR3, as DNA: TGTGCCAGCAGCTTTTCGGGTCCCGGGGAGCTGTTTTTT.

The chain joins TRBV7-2 to TRBJ2-3, with 9 bases matching TRBD2. Germline V gene lookup returns CDR1 SGHTA and CDR2 FQGNSA. V gave up 7 bases and J gave up 14 bases; unmatched junction bases: 16. This CDR3 region has 14 residues. The CDR3 DNA is TGTGCCAGCACACGCAATAACCCGACTAGCGGTTGGTATTTT. Translation: CASTRNNPTSGWYF.

The V call is TRBV7-6, the J call TRBJ2-3, with 10 bases aligning to TRBD2. The J segment lost 6 bases and the V segment lost 5 bases, leaving 11 bases of the junction unmatched. This CDR3 spans 16 amino acids. Germline loops: CDR1 SGHVS, CDR2 FNYEAQ. In DNA form, the CDR3 reads TGTGCCAGCAGCGTCGGAGCTAGCGGGAGAGGGGATACGCAGTATTTT. It codes for CASSVGASGRGDTQYF.

The chain recombines TRBV7-9 with TRBJ1-1; D unresolved. This CDR3 is built from 14 residues. Germline-derived CDR1 and CDR2 are SEHNR and FQNEAQ (reference sequence). With 5 bases removed from V and 8 bases from J, the gap between germline ends came to 18 bases. CDR3 sequence: CASSPLPGLVEAFF. The CDR3 DNA is TGTGCCAGCAGCCCACTTCCGGGTCTGGTCGAAGCTTTCTTT.

V and J are TRBV19 and TRBJ2-1; TRBD2 might be the D (5 bases). Germline V gives CDR1 LNHDA, CDR2 SQIVND (reference sequence). Trimming removed 7 bases at V and 4 bases at J, with 11 bases between. CDR3 length: 13 amino acids. The CDR3 protein is CASTSGLYNEQFF. The CDR3 region has the DNA TGTGCCAGTACAAGCGGCCTGTACAATGAGCAGTTCTTC.

This clone has a handful of counts. The chain carries TRBV9 and TRBJ1-1; no definite D call. There are 12 residues in the CDR3. Trimming cost V 7 bases and J 4 bases, with 11 bases left between them. CDR1 is SGDLS and CDR2 is YYNGEE in the germline V gene. CDR3 bases: TGTGCCAGCGGTGGTGCGGGCACTGAAGCTTTCTTT. Protein: CASGGAGTEAFF.

This chain uses TRBV19 with TRBJ2-6; D gene ambiguous. Trimming removed 5 bases from V and 2 bases from J, with 16 bases in between. Per the germline V gene, CDR1 is LNHDA and CDR2 is SQIVND (reference sequence). The CDR3 runs 17 residues. CDR3 sequence: CASSSYRTDPGANVLTF. CDR3 bases: TGTGCCAGTAGTTCCTACCGGACGGATCCTGGGGCCAACGTCCTGACTTTC.

As DNA, the CDR3 is TGTGCCAGCAGCGTACGGGACAGCCCGGACTATGGCTACACCTTC. Protein sequence: CASSVRDSPDYGYTF. The rearrangement uses TRBV9 and TRBJ1-2; 7 bases agree with TRBD1. Losses at the gene ends were 1 base for V and 3 bases for J; bases not matched to a gene: 6. The CDR3 consists of 15 residues. In germline, CDR1 is SGDLS, CDR2 YYNGEE. Supplemented by reference TRBV9 and TRBJ1-2, the full variable domain reads DSGVTQTPKHLITATGQRVTLRCSPRSGDLSVYWYQQSLDQGLQFLIQYYNGEERAKGNILERFSAQQFPDLHSELNLSSLELGDSALYFCASSVRDSPDYGYTFGSGTRLTVV.

The chain couples TRBV13 to TRBJ2-7; the D gene is possibly TRBD1 (5 bases). Germline V CDR1 and CDR2: PRHDT, FYEKMQ (reference sequence). The CDR3 sequence is 13 residues long. Trimming took off 4 bases at V and 2 bases at J, with 9 bases between the two ends. CDR3 DNA sequence: TGTGCCAGCAGCTCGACAGTCACCTACGAGCAGTACTTC. This encodes CASSSTVTYEQYF.

The rearrangement joins TRBV29-1 to TRBJ2-3, with D maybe TRBD2 (5 bases). CDR3 size: 13 residues. V lost 3 bases to trimming and J lost 2 bases, with 9 bases between them. In germline, CDR1 is SQVTM, CDR2 ANQGSEA. CDR3 DNA: TGCAGCGTTGATCCGGGGATCACAGATACGCAGTATTTT. Encoded protein: CSVDPGITDTQYF.

The chain is built from TRBV9 and TRBJ2-2; no definite D call. Germline V gene data show CDR1 as SGDLS and CDR2 as YYNGEE. V was cut by 4 bases and J by 6 bases, with 7 bases left in between. CDR3 length: 12 residues. This CDR3 reads CASSSRAGELFF. In nucleotides, the CDR3 is TGTGCCAGCAGCAGTAGGGCCGGGGAGCTGTTTTTT.

The chain is built from TRBV27 and TRBJ2-6, with no clear D. The V end lost 2 bases, the J end lost 5 bases, and 4 bases lay between the germline ends. This CDR3 is built from 13 residues. CDR1 and CDR2 from the germline V gene are MNHEY and SMNVEV (reference sequence). CDR3: CASSLGWANVLTF. Written as DNA, the CDR3 is TGTGCCAGCAGTTTAGGGTGGGCCAACGTCCTGACTTTC.

V is TRBV14 and J is TRBJ1-3; maybe TRBD1 (5 bases). Germline V gene data show CDR1 as SGHDN and CDR2 as FVKESK. Deletions cut 5 bases from V and 4 bases from J, with 9 bases between. The CDR3 length is 13 residues. In nucleotides, the CDR3 is TGTGCCAGCAGCTCCTGGACAGGAAACACCATATATTTT. Residues: CASSSWTGNTIYF.

The rearrangement links TRBV7-9 to TRBJ1-1, with D possibly being TRBD1 (5 bases). The CDR3 covers 12 residues. Germline V gene lookup returns CDR1 SEHNR and CDR2 FQNEAQ (reference sequence). V gave up 6 bases and J gave up 2 bases, with 7 bases separating them. CDR3 amino acids: CASRRGNTEAFF. The CDR3 bases are TGTGCCAGCAGAAGGGGTAACACTGAAGCTTTCTTT.

The V gene is TRBV7-8, the J gene TRBJ2-2, with TRBD2 matching over 11 bases. CDR1 is SGHVS and CDR2 is FQNEAQ in the germline V gene. This CDR3 comprises 16 residues. V lost 6 bases to trimming and J lost 9 bases; unmatched junction nucleotides: 12. The CDR3 loop is CASSYPGLAVNRELFF. Here the CDR3 DNA reads TGTGCCAGCAGTTATCCGGGACTAGCGGTTAACCGGGAGCTGTTTTTT.

This chain uses TRBV27 with TRBJ2-7; 7 bases fit TRBD2. The CDR3 loop spans 14 amino acids. Trimming removed 6 bases from V and 2 bases from J; junction bases left unmatched: 7. From germline, CDR1 is MNHEY and CDR2 SMNVEV (reference sequence). CDR3 region: CASSPREDTYEQYF. CDR3 in DNA: TGTGCCAGCAGCCCCCGGGAGGATACCTACGAGCAGTACTTC.

The chain employs TRBV5-6 and TRBJ1-1; tentative D call: TRBD1 (5 bases). The germline V gene has CDR1 SGHDT and CDR2 YYEEEE. This CDR3 is built from 14 residues. V was trimmed by 0 bases and J by 4 bases, leaving 10 bases between them. The CDR3, as DNA: TGTGCCAGCAGCTTGGCCGGACAAGCCACTGAAGCTTTCTTT. Its translation: CASSLAGQATEAFF. Full variable domain (remainder filled in from reference TRBV5-6 and TRBJ1-1): DAGVTQSPTHLIKTRGQQVTLRCSPKSGHDTVSWYQQALGQGPQFIFQYYEEEERQRGNFPDRFSGHQFPNYSSELNVNALLLGDSALYLCASSLAGQATEAFFGQGTRLTVV.

This chain uses TRBV6-4 with TRBJ2-3; 12 nucleotides agree with TRBD2. CDR1 MRHNA and CDR2 SNTAGT come from the germline V gene. V was clipped by 2 bases and J by 5 bases; unmatched bases: 5. The length of the CDR3 is 16 residues. Here the CDR3 DNA reads TGTGCCAGCAGTGACGGTACTAGCGGGGGGATAGATACGCAGTATTTT. This sequence encodes CASSDGTSGGIDTQYF.

The rearrangement uses TRBV11-2 and TRBJ2-2; 14 bases match TRBD2. CDR1 and CDR2 (germline): SGHAT, FQNNGV. V lost 5 bases and J lost 5; bases outside the gene matches: 7. The CDR3 runs to 17 residues. CDR3 sequence reads: CASSNTGTSGSTGELFF. Written as DNA, the CDR3 is TGTGCCAGCAGCAACACAGGGACTAGCGGGAGTACCGGGGAGCTGTTTTTT.